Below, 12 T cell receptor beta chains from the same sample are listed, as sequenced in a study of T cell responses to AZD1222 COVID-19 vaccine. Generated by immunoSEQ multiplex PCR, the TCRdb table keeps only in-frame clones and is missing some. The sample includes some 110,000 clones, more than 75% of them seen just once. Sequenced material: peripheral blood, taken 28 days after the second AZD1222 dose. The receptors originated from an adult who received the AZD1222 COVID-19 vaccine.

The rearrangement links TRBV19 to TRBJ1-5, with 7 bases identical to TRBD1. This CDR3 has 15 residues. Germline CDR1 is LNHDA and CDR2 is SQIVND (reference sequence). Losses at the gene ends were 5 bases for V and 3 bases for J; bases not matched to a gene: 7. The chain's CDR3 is CASSVQGGNNQPQHF. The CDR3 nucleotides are TGTGCCAGTAGTGTCCAGGGGGGGAACAATCAGCCCCAGCATTTT.

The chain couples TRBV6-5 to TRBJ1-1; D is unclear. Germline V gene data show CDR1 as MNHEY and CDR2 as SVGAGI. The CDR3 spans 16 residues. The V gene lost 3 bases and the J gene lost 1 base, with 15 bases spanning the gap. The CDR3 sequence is CASSYEVGRKNTEAFF. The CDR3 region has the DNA TGTGCCAGCAGTTATGAAGTGGGCAGAAAGAACACTGAAGCTTTCTTT.

CDR3 bases: TGTGCCATCACCGGACAGGTAGATCAGCCCCAGCATTTT. Residues: CAITGQVDQPQHF. The chain combines TRBV10-3 with TRBJ1-5; 7 nucleotides agree with TRBD1. The germline gives CDR1 ENHRY, CDR2 SYGVKD. Trimming cost V 7 bases and J 5 bases; bases outside gene matches: 5. This CDR3 has 13 amino acids.

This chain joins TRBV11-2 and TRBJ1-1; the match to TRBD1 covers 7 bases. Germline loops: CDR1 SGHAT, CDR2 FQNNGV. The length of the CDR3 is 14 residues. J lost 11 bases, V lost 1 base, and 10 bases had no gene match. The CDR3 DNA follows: TGTGCCAGCAGCTTAGCGGGCAGGGGGTTCTTGGCTTTCTTT. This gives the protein CASSLAGRGFLAFF. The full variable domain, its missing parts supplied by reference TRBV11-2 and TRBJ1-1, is EAGVAQSPRYKIIEKRQSVAFWCNPISGHATLYWYQQILGQGPKLLIQFQNNGVVDDSQLPKDRFSAERLKGVDSTLKIQPAKLEDSAVYLCASSLAGRGFLAFFGQGTRLTVV.

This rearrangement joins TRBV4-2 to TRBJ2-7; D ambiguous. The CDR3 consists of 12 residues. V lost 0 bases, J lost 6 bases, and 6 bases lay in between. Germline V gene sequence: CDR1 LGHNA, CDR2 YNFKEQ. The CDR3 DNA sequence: TGTGCCAGCAGCCAAGATTTCGGCGAGCAGTACTTC. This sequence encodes CASSQDFGEQYF.

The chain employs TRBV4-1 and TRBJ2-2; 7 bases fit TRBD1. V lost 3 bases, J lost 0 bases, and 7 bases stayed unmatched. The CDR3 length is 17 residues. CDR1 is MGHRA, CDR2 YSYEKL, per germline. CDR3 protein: CASSHNRQGSNTGELFF. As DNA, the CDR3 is TGCGCCAGCAGCCATAACCGACAGGGATCGAACACCGGGGAGCTGTTTTTT.

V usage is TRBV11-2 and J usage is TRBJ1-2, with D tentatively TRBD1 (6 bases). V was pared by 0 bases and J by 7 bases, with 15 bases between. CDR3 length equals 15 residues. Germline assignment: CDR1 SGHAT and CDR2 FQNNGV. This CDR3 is CASSLDLLTGTGYTF. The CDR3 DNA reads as TGTGCCAGCAGCTTAGACCTCTTAACAGGGACTGGCTACACCTTC.

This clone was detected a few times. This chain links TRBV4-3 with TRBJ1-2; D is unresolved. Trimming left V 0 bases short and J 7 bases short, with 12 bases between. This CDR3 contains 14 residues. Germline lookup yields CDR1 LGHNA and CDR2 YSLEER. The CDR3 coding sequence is TGCGCCAGCAGCCAAGACGGGAAATTGGGTGGCTACACCTTC. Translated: CASSQDGKLGGYTF.

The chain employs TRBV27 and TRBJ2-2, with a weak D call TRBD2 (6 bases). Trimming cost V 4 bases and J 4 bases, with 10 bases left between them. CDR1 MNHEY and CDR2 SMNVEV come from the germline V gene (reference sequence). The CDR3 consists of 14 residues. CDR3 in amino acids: CASSSTGSTGELFF. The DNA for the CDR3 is TGTGCCAGCAGTTCAACCGGGAGCACCGGGGAGCTGTTTTTT.

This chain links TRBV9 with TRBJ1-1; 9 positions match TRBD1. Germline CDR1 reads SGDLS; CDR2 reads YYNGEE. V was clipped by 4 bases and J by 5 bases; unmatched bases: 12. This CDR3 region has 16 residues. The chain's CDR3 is CASSPEIQGARTEAFF. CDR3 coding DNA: TGTGCCAGCAGCCCGGAAATACAGGGGGCGAGGACTGAAGCTTTCTTT.

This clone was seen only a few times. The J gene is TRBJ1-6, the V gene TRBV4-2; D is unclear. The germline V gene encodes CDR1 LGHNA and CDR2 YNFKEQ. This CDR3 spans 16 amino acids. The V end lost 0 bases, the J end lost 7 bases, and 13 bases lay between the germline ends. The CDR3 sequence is CASSQDRNSQNSPLHF. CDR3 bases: TGTGCCAGCAGCCAAGATAGGAACAGCCAAAATTCACCCCTCCACTTT.

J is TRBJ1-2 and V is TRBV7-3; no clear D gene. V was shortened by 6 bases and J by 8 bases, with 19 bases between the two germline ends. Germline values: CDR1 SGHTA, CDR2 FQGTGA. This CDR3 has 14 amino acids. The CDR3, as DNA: TGTGCCAGCAGTCCCACCCGAAGTTTCGGAGGCTACACCTTC. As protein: CASSPTRSFGGYTF.